This TCR beta chain originates from a study of cytomegalovirus exposure and HLA in healthy donors. Study-level points and caveats: Excluded: some indistinguishable V segments such as TRBV6-2 and TRBV6-3.

Primers: 60 Vbeta forward and 13 Jbeta reverse. TCRdb's table, derived via immunoSEQ multiplex PCR, lists solely in-frame clones and lacks some. The sample consists of approximately 110,000 clones, 15% of them appearing once. The CDR3 loop spans 14 amino acids. CDR1 is MNHEY and CDR2 is SMNVEV in the germline V gene (reference sequence). Trimming took 5 bases from V and 2 from J, leaving 11 bases between them. A remark on this clone: Its antigen is as yet unknown.

This receptor was identified in a woman aged 18-29 years in good health and CMV-seronegative. The chain links TRBV27 to TRBJ2-3; D remains ambiguous. Sequenced material: PBMCs. CDR3 bases: TGTGCCAGCAGTCCCCGCAGGTCCACAGATACGCAGTATTTT. Its protein is CASSPRRSTDTQYF.